One T cell receptor beta chain is described in this entry. This entry is derived from a study of blood T cell repertoires in COVID-19. Whole-study context: COVID-19 samples from acute and convalescent phases originated in the United States, Italy and Spain.

The table came from immunoSEQ multiplex PCR; TCRdb's copy has only in-frame clones and leaves some out. Here the sample spans around 260,000 clones, approximately 90% being singletons. Trimming removed 4 bases from V and 8 bases from J; junction bases left unmatched: 5. This CDR3 region has 15 residues. Germline CDR1 MGHRA, CDR2 YSYEKL. This TCR derives from a man under 40 with acute or convalescent COVID-19. Material for sequencing was peripheral blood. This sequence joins TRBV4-1 and TRBJ1-6; 10 positions agree with TRBD1. CDR3 sequence: CASSLRDRGDSPLHF. The DNA for the CDR3 is TGCGCCAGCAGCCTCCGGGACAGGGGTGATTCACCCCTCCACTTT.